The following is a T cell receptor beta chain sequence with its context. The CDR3 contains 13 residues. With 4 bases removed from V and 8 bases from J, the gap between germline ends came to 11 bases. This specimen belongs to a study of blood T cell repertoires in COVID-19. As for the study in general: From the United States, Italy and Spain came samples of acute and convalescent COVID-19. From T cells, B-cell-depleted T cells, or PBMCs came the material, which was cDNA or gDNA.

In the original analysis: Reference gene primer amplification gave nucleated cell count estimates. TCRdb keeps only in-frame clones here, not all; method: immunoSEQ multiplex PCR. The DNA gave D and trimming, while V, J and clone size come from that table. The sample has 200,000 to 250,000 clones, 80% seen once. Sequenced sample: peripheral blood. The receptor's source is a human donor in a cohort sampled during active COVID-19. The chain recombines TRBV12-3 or TRBV12-4 with TRBJ2-2; perhaps TRBD2 as D (5 bases). The CDR3 is CASSWSGVGELFF. The CDR3 nucleotides read TGTGCCAGCAGTTGGAGCGGCGTGGGGGAGCTGTTTTTT.